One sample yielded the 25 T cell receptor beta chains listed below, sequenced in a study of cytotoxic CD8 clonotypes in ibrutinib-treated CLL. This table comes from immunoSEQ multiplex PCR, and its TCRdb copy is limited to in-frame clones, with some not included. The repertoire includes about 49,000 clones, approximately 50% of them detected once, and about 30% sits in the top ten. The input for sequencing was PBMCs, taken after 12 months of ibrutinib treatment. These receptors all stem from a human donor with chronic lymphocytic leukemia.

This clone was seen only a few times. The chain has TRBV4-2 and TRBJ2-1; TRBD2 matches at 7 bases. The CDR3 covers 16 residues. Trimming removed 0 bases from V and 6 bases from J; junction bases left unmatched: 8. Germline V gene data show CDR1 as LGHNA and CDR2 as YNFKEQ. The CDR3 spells CASSQDSGGRGNEQFF. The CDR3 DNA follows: TGTGCCAGCAGCCAAGATTCGGGCGGGAGAGGCAATGAGCAGTTCTTC.

CDR3 region: CASSLAPGTGFDEQYF. In nucleotides, the CDR3 is TGTGCCAGCAGCTTAGCCCCCGGGACAGGGTTCGACGAGCAGTACTTC. The rearrangement links TRBV7-2 to TRBJ2-7; 9 bases agree with TRBD1. Germline assignment: CDR1 SGHTA and CDR2 FQGNSA. The CDR3 runs 16 residues. With V trimmed by 0 bases and J by 5 bases, 8 bases remained unmatched.

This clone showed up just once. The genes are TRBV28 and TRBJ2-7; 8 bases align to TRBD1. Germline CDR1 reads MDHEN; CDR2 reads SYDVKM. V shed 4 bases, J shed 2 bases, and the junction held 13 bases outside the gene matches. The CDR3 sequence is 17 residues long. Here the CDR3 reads CASSSTNPGGHPYEQYF. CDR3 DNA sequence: TGTGCCAGCAGTTCCACAAACCCAGGGGGCCACCCCTACGAGCAGTACTTC.

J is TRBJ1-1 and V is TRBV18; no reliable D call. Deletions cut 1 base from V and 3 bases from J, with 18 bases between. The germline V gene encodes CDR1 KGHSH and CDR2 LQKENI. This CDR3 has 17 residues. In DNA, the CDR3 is TGTGCCAGCTCACCACGGCAGGAGGGCGTTTCGGACACTGAAGCTTTCTTT. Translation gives CASSPRQEGVSDTEAFF.

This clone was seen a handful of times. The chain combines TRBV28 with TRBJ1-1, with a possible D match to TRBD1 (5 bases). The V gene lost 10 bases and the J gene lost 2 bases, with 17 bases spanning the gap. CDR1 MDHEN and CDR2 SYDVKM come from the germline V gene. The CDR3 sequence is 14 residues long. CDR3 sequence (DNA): TGTGCCACCATACCGGGACCGCGAAACACTGAAGCTTTCTTT. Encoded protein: CATIPGPRNTEAFF.

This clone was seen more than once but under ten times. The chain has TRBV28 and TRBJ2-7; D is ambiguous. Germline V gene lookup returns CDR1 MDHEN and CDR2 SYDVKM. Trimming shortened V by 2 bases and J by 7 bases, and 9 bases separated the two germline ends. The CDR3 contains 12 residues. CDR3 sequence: CASSLVSREQYF. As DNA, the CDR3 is TGTGCCAGCAGTTTAGTGTCTCGGGAGCAGTACTTC.

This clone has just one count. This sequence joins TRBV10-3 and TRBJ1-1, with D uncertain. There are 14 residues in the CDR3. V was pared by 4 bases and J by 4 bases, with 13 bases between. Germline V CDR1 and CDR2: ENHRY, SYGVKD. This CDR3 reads CAISVNREGTEAFF. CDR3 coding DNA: TGTGCCATCAGTGTGAACCGGGAGGGCACTGAAGCTTTCTTT.

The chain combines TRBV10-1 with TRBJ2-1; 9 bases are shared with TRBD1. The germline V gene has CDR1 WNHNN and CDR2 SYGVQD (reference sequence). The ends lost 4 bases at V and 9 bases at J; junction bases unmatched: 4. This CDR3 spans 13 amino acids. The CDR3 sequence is CASSGTGVSEQFF. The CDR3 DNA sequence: TGCGCCAGCAGTGGGACAGGGGTTAGTGAGCAGTTCTTC.

As DNA, the CDR3 is TGTGCCAGCAGCCTACTGGAGCGGGACTACGAGCAGTACTTC. Protein product: CASSLLERDYEQYF. This rearrangement joins TRBV11-1 to TRBJ2-7, with TRBD2 identical over 7 bases. CDR1 is SGHAT, CDR2 FQDESV, per germline (reference sequence). Unmatched junction bases numbered 7, after V lost 5 bases and J lost 3 bases. This CDR3 has 14 amino acids.

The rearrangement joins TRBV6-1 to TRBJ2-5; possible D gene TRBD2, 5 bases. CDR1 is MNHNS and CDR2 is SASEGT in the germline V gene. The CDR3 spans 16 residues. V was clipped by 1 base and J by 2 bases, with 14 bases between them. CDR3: CASSEGWGDPQETQYF. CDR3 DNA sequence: TGTGCCAGCAGTGAAGGTTGGGGAGACCCACAAGAGACCCAGTACTTC.

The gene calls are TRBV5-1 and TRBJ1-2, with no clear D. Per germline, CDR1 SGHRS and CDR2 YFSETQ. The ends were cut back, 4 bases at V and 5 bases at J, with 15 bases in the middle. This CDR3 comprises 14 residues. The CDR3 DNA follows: TGCGCCAGCAGCCCCAACGGGCCGGGTTATGGCTACACCTTC. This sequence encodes CASSPNGPGYGYTF. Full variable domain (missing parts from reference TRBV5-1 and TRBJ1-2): KAGVTQTPRYLIKTRGQQVTLSCSPISGHRSVSWYQQTPGQGLQFLFEYFSETQRNKGNFPGRFSGRQFSNSRSEMNVSTLELGDSALYLCASSPNGPGYGYTFGSGTRLTVV.

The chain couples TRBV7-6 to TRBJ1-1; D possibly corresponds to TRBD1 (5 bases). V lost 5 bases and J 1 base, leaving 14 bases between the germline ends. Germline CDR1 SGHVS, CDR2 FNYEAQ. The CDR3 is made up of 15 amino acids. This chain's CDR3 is CASSPRVGENTEAFF. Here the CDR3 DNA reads TGTGCCAGCAGCCCCAGGGTGGGGGAGAACACTGAAGCTTTCTTT.

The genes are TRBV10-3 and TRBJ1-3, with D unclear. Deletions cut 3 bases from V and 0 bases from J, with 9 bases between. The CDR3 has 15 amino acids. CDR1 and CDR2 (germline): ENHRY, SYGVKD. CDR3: CAISDLGSSGNTIYF. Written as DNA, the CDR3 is TGTGCCATCAGTGACTTAGGCAGCTCTGGAAACACCATATATTTT.

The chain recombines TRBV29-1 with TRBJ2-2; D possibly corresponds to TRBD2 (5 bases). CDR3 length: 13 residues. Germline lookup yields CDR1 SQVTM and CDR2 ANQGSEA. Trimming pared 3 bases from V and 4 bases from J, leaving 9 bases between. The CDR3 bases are TGCAGCGTTGACGGGAAAATCACCGGGGAGCTGTTTTTT. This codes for CSVDGKITGELFF.

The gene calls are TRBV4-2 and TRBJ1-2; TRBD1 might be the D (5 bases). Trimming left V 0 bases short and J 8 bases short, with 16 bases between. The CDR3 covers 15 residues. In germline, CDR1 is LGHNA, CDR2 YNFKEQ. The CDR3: CASSQDSQGGEGYTF. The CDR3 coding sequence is TGTGCCAGCAGCCAAGATTCTCAGGGAGGAGAAGGCTACACCTTC.

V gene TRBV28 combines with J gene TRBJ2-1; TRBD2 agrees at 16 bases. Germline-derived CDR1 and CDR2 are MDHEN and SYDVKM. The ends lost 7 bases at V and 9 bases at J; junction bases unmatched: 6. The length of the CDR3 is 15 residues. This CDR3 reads CASNPGLAGGSEQFF. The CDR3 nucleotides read TGTGCCAGCAATCCGGGACTAGCGGGAGGGAGTGAGCAGTTCTTC.

CDR3 sequence (DNA): TGCAGTGCTCATGGAAACTATGGCTACACCTTC. Translation: CSAHGNYGYTF. This chain connects TRBV20-1 to TRBJ1-2, with D unclear. This CDR3 comprises 11 residues. Trimming shortened V by 5 bases and J by 2 bases, and 6 bases separated the two germline ends. CDR1 and CDR2 (germline): DFQATT, SNEGSKA (reference sequence).

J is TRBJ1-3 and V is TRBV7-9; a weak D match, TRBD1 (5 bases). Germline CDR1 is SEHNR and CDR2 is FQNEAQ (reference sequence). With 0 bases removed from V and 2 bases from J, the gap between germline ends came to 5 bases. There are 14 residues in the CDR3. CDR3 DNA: TGTGCCAGCAGCTTAGCAGGGGCTGGAAACACCATATATTTT. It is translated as CASSLAGAGNTIYF.

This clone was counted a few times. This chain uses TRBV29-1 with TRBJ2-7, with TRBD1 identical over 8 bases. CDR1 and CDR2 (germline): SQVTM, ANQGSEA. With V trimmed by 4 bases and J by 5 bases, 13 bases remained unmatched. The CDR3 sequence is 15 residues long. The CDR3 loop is CSVGQGTGLVDEQYF. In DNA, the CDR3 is TGCAGCGTTGGTCAGGGGACAGGTCTAGTGGACGAGCAGTACTTC.

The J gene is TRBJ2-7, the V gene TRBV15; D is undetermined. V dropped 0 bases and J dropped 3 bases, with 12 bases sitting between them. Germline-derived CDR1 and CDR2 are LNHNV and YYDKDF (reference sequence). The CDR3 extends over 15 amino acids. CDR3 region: CATSRDRHSSYEQYF. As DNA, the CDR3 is TGTGCCACCAGCAGAGATCGTCACAGTAGCTACGAGCAGTACTTC. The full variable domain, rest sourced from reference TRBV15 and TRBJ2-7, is DAMVIQNPRYQVTQFGKPVTLSCSQTLNHNVMYWYQQKSSQAPKLLFHYYDKDFNNEADTPDNFQSRRPNTSFCFLDIRSPGLGDTAMYLCATSRDRHSSYEQYFGPGTRLTVT.

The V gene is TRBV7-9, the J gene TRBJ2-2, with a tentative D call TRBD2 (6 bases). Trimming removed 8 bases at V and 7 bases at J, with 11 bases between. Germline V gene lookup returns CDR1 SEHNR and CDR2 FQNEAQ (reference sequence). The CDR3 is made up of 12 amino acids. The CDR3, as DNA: TGTGCCAGCGGAGGGAGGATCGGGGAGCTGTTTTTT. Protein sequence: CASGGRIGELFF.

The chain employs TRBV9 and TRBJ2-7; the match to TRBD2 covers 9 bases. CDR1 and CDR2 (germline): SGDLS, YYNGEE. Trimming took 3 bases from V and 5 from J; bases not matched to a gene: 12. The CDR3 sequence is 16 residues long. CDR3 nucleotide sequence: TGTGCCAGCAGCGCGTTACTTAGCGGGAGCATCCACGAGCAGTACTTC. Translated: CASSALLSGSIHEQYF.

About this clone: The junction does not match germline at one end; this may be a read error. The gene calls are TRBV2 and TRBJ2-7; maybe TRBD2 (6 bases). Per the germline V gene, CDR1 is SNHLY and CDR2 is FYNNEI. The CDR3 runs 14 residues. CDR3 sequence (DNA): TGTGCCAGCAGTGATTCAGTGGGACTCTACGGGCAGTACTTC. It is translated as CASSDSVGLYGQYF.

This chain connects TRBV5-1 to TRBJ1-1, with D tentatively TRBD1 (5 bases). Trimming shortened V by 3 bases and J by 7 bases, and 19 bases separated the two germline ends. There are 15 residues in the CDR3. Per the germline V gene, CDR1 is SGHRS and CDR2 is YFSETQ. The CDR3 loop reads CASSWGSGPRIEAFF. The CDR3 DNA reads TGCGCCAGCAGCTGGGGGTCCGGGCCCAGAATTGAAGCTTTCTTT.

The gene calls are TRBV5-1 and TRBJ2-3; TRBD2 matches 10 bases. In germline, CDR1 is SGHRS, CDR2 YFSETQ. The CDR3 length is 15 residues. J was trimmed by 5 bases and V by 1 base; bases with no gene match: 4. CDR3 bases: TGCGCCAGCAGCTTGAGACTAGCGGGCTTAGATACGCAGTATTTT. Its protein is CASSLRLAGLDTQYF.